This TCR beta chain originates from a study of blood T cells in healthy people across ages (dated by TCRdb to between 2015 and 2016). With regard to the full study: In model experiments, template switching captured about one uniquely barcoded TCR beta cDNA molecule for every two T cells. For two donors (one aged 18 to 30 and one aged 80 or older), the study analyzed two additional independent replicas of 1 million unique cDNA reads from the same blood draw. Age-related changes in TCR beta repertoire diversity were measured in the study by deep sequencing normalized with unique cDNA molecular identifiers. The donors were divided into four age groups: young (average around 15 years), middle-aged (approximately 42), aged (about 60) and long-lived (nearly 85). To avoid experimental bias, donors of different ages were distributed randomly across sequencing lanes. Points the paper makes about the study in general: Because donor CMV infection status was unknown, age-related changes in expanded clonotypes were potentially confounded. Observed TCR beta diversity per million T cells fell roughly linearly with age, and a significant reduction was already apparent by age approximately 40. A strong correlation was found between observed TCR beta diversity and the percentage of naive T cells measured by flow cytometry. Estimates of total diversity from one million sequenced T cells were regarded as lower bounds and underestimates. Compared with the aged group, the long-lived group had more naive CD4+ T cells, fewer expanded clones and increased TCR diversity, a pattern suggesting age selection. Because profiling used bulk unsorted PBMCs, naive and antigen-experienced compartments could not be compared conclusively.

Libraries were prepared through 5' RACE. Sequencing instrument: Illumina HiSeq 2500. A second PCR of roughly 7 to 12 cycles was performed with a sample-barcoded 5' primer and a J-beta primer mix. A template-switch 5' adaptor carrying 12 random nucleotides introduced a unique molecular identifier onto each TCR beta cDNA molecule. Each sample yielded at least 2.5 million CDR3-containing paired-end reads. All of the RNA was converted into first-strand cDNA using the Mint cDNA synthesis kit, with a TRBC-specific oligonucleotide serving as the primer. Following uracil-DNA glycosylase treatment, a first 18-cycle PCR with universal primers M1SS and BC2_uni_R was performed on all cDNA. The study's own analysis went as follows. Each sample was normalized by randomly selecting 1 million high-quality reads, each carrying a distinct molecular identifier. Reads with shared molecular identifiers were discarded instead of being binned into consensus sequences. MiTCR, set to a Q25 quality threshold and the strictest error-elimination algorithm, was used for CDR3 identification, clonotype clustering and error correction. Lower-bound total TCR beta diversity was estimated with a nonparametric unseen species model using Euler transformation. In-frame beta chains were kept once TCRdb had trimmed the public reads at Q25 with fastp and called clones with MiXCR. Identical CDR3 proteins give one entry, which carries the most common genes and DNA. These V and J calls are TCRdb output, not the study's own analysis. This sample comprises about 1.8 million distinct CDR3 sequences, roughly 50% of them detected only once. Less than 2.5% of the sample is in the top ten clones.

Donors were approximately 42 systemically healthy Caucasian individuals from Russia aged about 6 to 100 years. Each donor gave 8 to 10 milliliters of peripheral blood, drawn into EDTA-treated Vacutainer tubes. Ficoll-Paque density-gradient centrifugation was used to isolate PBMCs, with at least 6 million per sample. Trizol reagent was used to extract total RNA from the PBMCs, yielding at least 5.5 micrograms per sample. Naive CD45RAhigh/CD27high T cell percentages were measured by flow cytometry on a PBMC aliquot from every donor. Measured from the cysteine to the phenylalanine, the CDR3 is 14 residues long. Only the CDR3 portion is preserved as DNA: 42 bases, with reading frame beginning at the first base. The germline V gene (reference sequence) provides CDR1 DFQATT and CDR2 SNEGSKA. V drops 2 bases and J drops 2 bases, leaving 11 bases in between. On this clonotype itself: Its cognate antigen has yet to be identified. There are no base qualities to consult, and no much larger clone falls within one base.

The sample comprised blood. This TCR was recovered from a woman aged 40 to 55 in good health. Recombination joined TRBV20-1 with TRBJ2-3, and the D gene may be TRBD2, 5 bases matching. The encoded CDR3 is CSARPLAYTDTQYF. The sequenced DNA is TGCAGTGCTAGACCCCTAGCCTACACAGATACGCAGTATTTT.